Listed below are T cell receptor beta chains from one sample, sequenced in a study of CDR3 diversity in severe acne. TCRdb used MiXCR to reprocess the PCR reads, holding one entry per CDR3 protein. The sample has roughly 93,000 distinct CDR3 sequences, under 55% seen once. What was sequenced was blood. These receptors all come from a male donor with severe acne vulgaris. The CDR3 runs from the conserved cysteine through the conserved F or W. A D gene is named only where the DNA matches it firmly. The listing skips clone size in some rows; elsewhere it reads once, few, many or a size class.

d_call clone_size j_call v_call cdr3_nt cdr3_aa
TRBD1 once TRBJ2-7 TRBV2 TGTGCCAGCAGTGAACGAGGGGACAGGGTGTACGAGCAGTACTTC CASSERGDRVYEQYF
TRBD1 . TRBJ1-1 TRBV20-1 TGCAGTGCGCCTAAACCGGGACAGGGTAAAGAGGCTCTCTTT CSAPKPGQGKEALF
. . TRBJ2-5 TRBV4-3 TGCGCCAGCAGCCATCGGGGCGGACAAGAGACCCAGTACTTC CASSHRGGQETQYF
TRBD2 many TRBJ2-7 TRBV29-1 TGCAGCGTTCGCCTACTAGCGGGAGGTGGCGAGCAGTACTTC CSVRLLAGGGEQYF
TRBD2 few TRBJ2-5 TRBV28 TGTGCCAGCAGGCCGACTAGCGGACCGTACCAAGAGACCCAGTACTTC CASRPTSGPYQETQYF
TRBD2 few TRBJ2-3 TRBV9 TGTGCCAGCAGCCCCCCATATGGACTAGCGGAAGGCACAGATACGCAGTATTTT CASSPPYGLAEGTDTQYF
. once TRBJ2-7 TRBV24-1 TGTGCCAGCCTCTCGGGTTACGAGCAGTACTTC CASLSGYEQYF
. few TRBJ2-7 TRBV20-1 TGCAGTGCCAGCAGCCTCGACGAGCAGTACTTC CSASSLDEQYF
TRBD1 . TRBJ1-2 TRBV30 TGCGCCTGGGACAGGATAAACTATGGCTACACCTTC CAWDRINYGYTF
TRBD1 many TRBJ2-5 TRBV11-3 TGTGCCAGCAGCCCCGGGACAGGCCAGGGAGAGACCCAGTACTTC CASSPGTGQGETQYF
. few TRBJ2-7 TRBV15 TGTGCCACCAGCGGAAGTCTTGAGCAGTACTTC CATSGSLEQYF
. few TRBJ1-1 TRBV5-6 TGTGCCAGCAGCTCCGGGGCTCAGAGCCCGGTCTTT CASSSGAQSPVF
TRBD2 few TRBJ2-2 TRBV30 TGTGCCGGGGGGGTCGTCGGGGAGCTGCTTTTT CAGGVVGELLF
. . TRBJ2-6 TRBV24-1 TGTGCCAGCAGTGGAGGTACTGGGGCCAACGTCCTGACTTTC CASSGGTGANVLTF
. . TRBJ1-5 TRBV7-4 TGTGCCAGCAGCCAAGGTGGATTAGATAGCAATCAGCCCCAGCATTTT CASSQGGLDSNQPQHF
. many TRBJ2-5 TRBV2 TGTGCCAGCGCCCCCTTAGGGGCACAAGAGACCCAGTACTTC CASAPLGAQETQYF
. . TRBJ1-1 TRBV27 TGTGCCAGCAGTTCGCAACGTTACACTGAAGCTTTCTTT CASSSQRYTEAFF
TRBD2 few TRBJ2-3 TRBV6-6 TGTGCCAGCAGTTACCCGACTAGCGGGAGGACAGATACGCAGTATTTT CASSYPTSGRTDTQYF